This TCR beta chain appears in the sequencing data of a study of T cell responses to AZD1222 COVID-19 vaccine. Study background: Pooled together were second doses at about 4 or about 12 weeks.

Whole-study results and caveats: CD4 TCRs covered the whole spike, strongest at regions 160-218 and 743-854. A reported finding is that nearly half of spike-specific TCRs target unmutated variant regions.

The V gene end was trimmed by 0 bases and the J gene end by 7 bases; junction bases not matched to a gene: 5. Germline V gene data show CDR1 as MGHRA and CDR2 as YSYEKL. The CDR3 totals 16 residues. Libraries were prepared by immunoSEQ multiplex PCR; TCRdb keeps only in-frame clonotypes and omits some of them. The table shows tens of thousands of clones, with roughly 90% occurring only once. Remarks on this clone: What it recognizes is unknown.

The rearrangement joins TRBV4-1 to TRBJ1-4; 10 bases fit TRBD1. The origin of this receptor is an adult in good health. Sample: peripheral blood, taken on day 0 of AZD1222 vaccination. In nucleotides, the CDR3 is TGCGCCAGCAGCCAAGATTCGACAGGGGGCGGTGAAAAACTGTTTTTT. Its translation: CASSQDSTGGGEKLFF.